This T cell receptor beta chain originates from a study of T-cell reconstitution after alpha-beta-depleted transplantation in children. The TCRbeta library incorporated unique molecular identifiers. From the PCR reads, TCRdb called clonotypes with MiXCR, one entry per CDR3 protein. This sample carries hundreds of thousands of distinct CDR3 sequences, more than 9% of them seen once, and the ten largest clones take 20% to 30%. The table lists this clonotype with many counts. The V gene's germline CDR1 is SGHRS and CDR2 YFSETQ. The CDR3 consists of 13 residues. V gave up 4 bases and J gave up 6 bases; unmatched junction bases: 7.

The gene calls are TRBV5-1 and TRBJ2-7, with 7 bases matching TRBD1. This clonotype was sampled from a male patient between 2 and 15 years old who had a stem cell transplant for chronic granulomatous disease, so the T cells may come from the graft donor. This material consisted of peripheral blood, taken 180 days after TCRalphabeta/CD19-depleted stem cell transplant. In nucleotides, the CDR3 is TGCGCCAGCAGCGCCGGGACAGTGGGCGAGCAGTACTTC. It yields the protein CASSAGTVGEQYF.